This passage covers 21 T cell receptor beta chains from one sample sequenced in a study of T cell responses to AZD1222 COVID-19 vaccine. Assay used: immunoSEQ multiplex PCR; TCRdb lists only in-frame clones, some missing. The table includes about 130,000 clones, around 90% detected once. The sequences come from peripheral blood, collected 28 days after the second AZD1222 dose. Every receptor here comes from an adult who received the AZD1222 COVID-19 vaccine.

The CDR3 bases are TGTGCCAGCACCGAGGAGGGATACGGCAATCAGCCCCAGCATTTT. This codes for CASTEEGYGNQPQHF. This chain uses TRBV2 with TRBJ1-5; D remains ambiguous. The CDR3 spans 15 residues. V lost 7 bases, J lost 2 bases, and 15 bases lay in between. Germline CDR1 reads SNHLY; CDR2 reads FYNNEI.

The gene calls are TRBV19 and TRBJ1-1; TRBD1 matches 8 bases. The ends lost 7 bases at V and 2 bases at J; junction bases unmatched: 9. Per germline, CDR1 LNHDA and CDR2 SQIVND (reference sequence). This CDR3 has 15 residues. The CDR3 sequence is CASKAGQGLNTEAFF. Here the CDR3 DNA reads TGTGCCAGTAAGGCAGGACAGGGACTAAACACTGAAGCTTTCTTT.

The rearrangement joins TRBV24-1 to TRBJ2-1, with D tentatively TRBD1 or TRBD2 (5 bases each). The CDR3 is made up of 15 amino acids. Trimming stripped 4 bases from V and 4 bases from J, with 13 bases between. Germline assignment: CDR1 KGHDR and CDR2 SFDVKD. The CDR3 spells CATSDPSEGYNEQFF. CDR3 nucleotide sequence: TGTGCCACCAGTGACCCCAGCGAGGGGTACAATGAGCAGTTCTTC.

J is TRBJ1-6 and V is TRBV6-5, with TRBD1 matching over 10 bases. Germline assignment: CDR1 MNHEY and CDR2 SVGAGI. The CDR3 length is 13 residues. J lost 9 bases, V lost 7 bases, and 3 bases had no gene match. CDR3 sequence: CASKDRGGSPLHF. As DNA, the CDR3 is TGTGCCAGCAAGGACAGGGGGGGTTCACCCCTCCACTTT.

The rearrangement uses TRBV10-3 and TRBJ2-1; 7 bases map to TRBD2. The CDR3 consists of 15 residues. J lost 2 bases, V lost 2 bases, and 3 bases had no gene match. From germline, CDR1 is ENHRY and CDR2 SYGVKD. CDR3 DNA sequence: TGTGCCATCAGTGAGGGCGGGGGTGCCTACAATGAGCAGTTCTTC. Translating gives CAISEGGGAYNEQFF.

The chain couples TRBV5-6 to TRBJ1-5, with no clear D. This CDR3 comprises 13 residues. Germline V gene data show CDR1 as SGHDT and CDR2 as YYEEEE. With 1 base removed from V and 4 bases from J, the gap between germline ends came to 6 bases. This chain's CDR3 is CASSLFANQPQHF. In DNA, the CDR3 is TGTGCCAGCAGCTTGTTCGCTAATCAGCCCCAGCATTTT.

This sequence joins TRBV18 and TRBJ2-7; weak D call: TRBD1 (5 bases). The CDR3 covers 14 residues. V shed 0 bases and J shed 3 bases, with 9 bases lying between them. CDR1 KGHSH and CDR2 LQKENI come from the germline V gene. Written as DNA, the CDR3 is TGTGCCAGCTCACCACCGGTCAGGGACTACGAGCAGTACTTC. The encoded protein is CASSPPVRDYEQYF.

This chain connects TRBV7-3 to TRBJ2-1; D possibly corresponds to TRBD2 (5 bases). The CDR3 has 11 residues. Germline CDR1 SGHTA, CDR2 FQGTGA. Trimming removed 4 bases from V and 15 bases from J, with 13 bases in between. The chain's CDR3 is CASSSGFTRFF. The CDR3 region has the DNA TGTGCCAGCAGCTCGGGATTTACCAGGTTCTTC.

This sequence joins TRBV13 and TRBJ1-2, with TRBD1 matching 7 bases. Germline-derived CDR1 and CDR2 are PRHDT and FYEKMQ (reference sequence). The junction had 9 bases not matched to a gene; V was cut back by 5 bases and J by 3 bases. The CDR3 has 15 amino acids. The CDR3 spells CASSPRTGGYYGYTF. CDR3 nucleotide sequence: TGTGCCAGCAGCCCTAGGACAGGAGGTTACTATGGCTACACCTTC.

The chain carries TRBV3-1 (or the pseudogene TRBV3-2) and TRBJ1-1; D not certain. Germline assignment: CDR1 LGHDT and CDR2 YNNKEL (reference sequence). V lost 1 base and J lost 1, with 10 bases in between. This CDR3 spans 15 amino acids. Written as DNA, the CDR3 is TGTGCCAGCAGCCAAGGACGGACCGAGAACACTGAAGCTTTCTTT. Residues: CASSQGRTENTEAFF.

J is TRBJ2-5 and V is TRBV7-9; D is undetermined. The germline CDR1 and CDR2 sequences are SEHNR and FQNEAQ (reference sequence). The CDR3 loop spans 13 amino acids. V dropped 8 bases and J dropped 1 base, with 11 bases sitting between them. The CDR3 sequence: CASVPEVQETQYF. The CDR3, as DNA: TGTGCCAGCGTACCCGAGGTCCAAGAGACCCAGTACTTC. Complete variable domain (other parts from reference TRBV7-9 and TRBJ2-5): DTGVSQNPRHKITKRGQNVTFRCDPISEHNRLYWYRQTLGQGPEFLTYFQNEAQLEKSRLLSDRFSAERPKGSFSTLEIQRTEQGDSAMYLCASVPEVQETQYFGPGTRLLVL.

The chain joins TRBV30 to TRBJ2-5; D ambiguous. The CDR3 contains 12 residues. Trimming stripped 1 base from V and 1 base from J, with 4 bases between. CDR1 and CDR2 (germline): GTSNPN, SVGIG (reference sequence). CDR3 nucleotides: TGTGCCTGGAGTGGACCCCAAGAGACCCAGTACTTC. Amino acid sequence: CAWSGPQETQYF.

The J gene is TRBJ2-7, the V gene TRBV10-3; D gene ambiguous. The V end was cut by 8 bases, the J end by 0 bases, with 11 bases between. Germline CDR1 ENHRY, CDR2 SYGVKD. The CDR3 has 13 residues. CDR3 in amino acids: CAIGDEFSYEQYF. For the CDR3, the DNA is TGTGCCATCGGAGATGAGTTCTCCTACGAGCAGTACTTC.

This rearrangement joins TRBV30 to TRBJ1-6; D not resolved. Germline V CDR1 and CDR2: GTSNPN, SVGIG (reference sequence). CDR3 length: 12 residues. V lost 4 bases and J 7 bases, leaving 8 bases between the germline ends. The CDR3: CAWTQLNSPLHF. The CDR3 region has the DNA TGTGCCTGGACTCAGTTAAATTCACCCCTCCACTTT.

The gene calls are TRBV7-3 and TRBJ1-1; D is ambiguous. Germline CDR1 reads SGHTA; CDR2 reads FQGTGA. This CDR3 contains 13 residues. Deletions cut 5 bases from V and 1 base from J, with 8 bases between. In nucleotides, the CDR3 is TGTGCCAGCAGCACTACAAGGAACACTGAAGCTTTCTTT. This sequence encodes CASSTTRNTEAFF.

The chain carries TRBV30 and TRBJ1-5; TRBD1 matches 8 bases. Trimming took 0 bases from V and 0 from J; bases not matched to a gene: 10. This CDR3 comprises 18 residues. The germline V gene encodes CDR1 GTSNPN and CDR2 SVGIG (reference sequence). The DNA for the CDR3 is TGTGCCTGGAGTGTACGGACAGGGCGCCGCTATAGCAATCAGCCCCAGCATTTT. Residues: CAWSVRTGRRYSNQPQHF.

The gene calls are TRBV3-1 (or the pseudogene TRBV3-2) and TRBJ2-1; TRBD1 aligns across 9 bases. Trimming took 2 bases from V and 5 from J; bases not matched to a gene: 4. The germline CDR1 and CDR2 sequences are LGHDT and YNNKEL (reference sequence). The CDR3 contains 15 residues. The CDR3 DNA sequence: TGTGCCAGCAGCCAATGGGACAGGGTCCACAATGAGCAGTTCTTC. The encoded protein is CASSQWDRVHNEQFF.

Here the CDR3 DNA reads TGTGCCAGCAGCTTAGACGGAGCCTCCTATAATTCACCCCTCCACTTT. Translating gives CASSLDGASYNSPLHF. This chain links TRBV7-2 with TRBJ1-6, with D hard to call. V lost 1 base and J 0 bases, leaving 7 bases between the germline ends. CDR3 size: 16 residues. Looked up from germline, CDR1 is SGHTA and CDR2 is FQGNSA.

This clone was counted a single time. This chain links TRBV5-3 with TRBJ1-4; no firm D call. TRBV5-3 is labeled an ORF, and its function is uncertain. The CDR3 contains 17 residues. The V gene lost 1 base and the J gene lost 7 bases, with 20 bases spanning the gap. The CDR3 DNA sequence: TGTGCCAGAAGCTTGTTCCCCGGTCGGATTCTGGGTGAAAAACTGTTTTTT. Amino acid sequence: CARSLFPGRILGEKLFF.

This clone was seen just once. The gene calls are TRBV10-2 and TRBJ2-7; 12 bases are a match to TRBD2. J gave up 0 bases and V 7 bases, and 10 bases lay outside the gene matches. The CDR3 contains 17 residues. Germline assignment: CDR1 WSHSY and CDR2 SAAADI. The CDR3 loop reads CASTRGASGRASYEQYF. The DNA for the CDR3 is TGCGCCAGCACGAGAGGGGCTAGCGGGAGGGCCTCCTACGAGCAGTACTTC.

The J gene is TRBJ1-5, the V gene TRBV30; weak D call: TRBD1 (5 bases). Germline CDR1 and CDR2: GTSNPN and SVGIG (reference sequence). Trimming shortened V by 2 bases and J by 2 bases, and 13 bases separated the two germline ends. CDR3 length: 15 amino acids. CDR3 loop: CAWSWRTTGNQPQHF. As DNA, the CDR3 is TGTGCCTGGAGTTGGCGGACAACGGGCAATCAGCCCCAGCATTTT.